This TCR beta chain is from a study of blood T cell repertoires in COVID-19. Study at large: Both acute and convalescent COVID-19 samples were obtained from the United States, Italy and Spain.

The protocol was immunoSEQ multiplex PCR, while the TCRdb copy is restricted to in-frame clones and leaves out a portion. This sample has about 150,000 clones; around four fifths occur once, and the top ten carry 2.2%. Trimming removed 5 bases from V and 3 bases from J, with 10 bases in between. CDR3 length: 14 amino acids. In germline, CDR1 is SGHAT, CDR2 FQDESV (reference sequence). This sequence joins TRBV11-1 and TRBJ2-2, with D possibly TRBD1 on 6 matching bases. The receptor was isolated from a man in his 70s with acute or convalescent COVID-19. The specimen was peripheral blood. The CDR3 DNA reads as TGTGCCAGCAGCCCAGGGGCCCACACCGGGGAGCTGTTTTTT. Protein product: CASSPGAHTGELFF.